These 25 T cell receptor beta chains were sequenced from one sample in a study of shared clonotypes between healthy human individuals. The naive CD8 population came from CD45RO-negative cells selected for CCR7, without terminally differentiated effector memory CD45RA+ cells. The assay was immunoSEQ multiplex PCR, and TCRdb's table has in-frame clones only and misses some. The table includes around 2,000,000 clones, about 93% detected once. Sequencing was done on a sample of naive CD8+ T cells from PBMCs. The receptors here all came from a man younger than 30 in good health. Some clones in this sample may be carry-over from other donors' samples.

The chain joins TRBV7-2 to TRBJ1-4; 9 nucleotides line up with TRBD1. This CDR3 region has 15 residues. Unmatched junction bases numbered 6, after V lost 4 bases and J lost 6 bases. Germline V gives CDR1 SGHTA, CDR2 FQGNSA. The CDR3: CASSSRDRADEKLFF. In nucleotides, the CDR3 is TGTGCCAGCAGCTCGCGGGACAGGGCTGATGAAAAACTGTTTTTT.

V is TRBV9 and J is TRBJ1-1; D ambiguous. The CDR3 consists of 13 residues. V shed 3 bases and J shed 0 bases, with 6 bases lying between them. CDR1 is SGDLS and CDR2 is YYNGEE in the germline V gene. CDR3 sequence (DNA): TGTGCCAGCAGCGAAACAGTGAACACTGAAGCTTTCTTT. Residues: CASSETVNTEAFF.

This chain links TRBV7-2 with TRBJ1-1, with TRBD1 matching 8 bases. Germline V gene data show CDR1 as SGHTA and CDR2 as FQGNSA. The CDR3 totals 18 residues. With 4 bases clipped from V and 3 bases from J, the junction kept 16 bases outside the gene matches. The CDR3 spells CASSSPTGAASWDTEAFF. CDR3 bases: TGTGCCAGCAGCTCCCCGACAGGGGCCGCCTCTTGGGACACTGAAGCTTTCTTT.

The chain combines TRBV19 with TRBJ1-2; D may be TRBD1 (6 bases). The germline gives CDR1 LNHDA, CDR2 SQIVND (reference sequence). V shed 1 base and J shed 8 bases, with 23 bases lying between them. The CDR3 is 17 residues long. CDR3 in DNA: TGTGCCAGTAGTATAGGTCGATGGCAGGGGACCAACGGAGGCTACACCTTC. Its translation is CASSIGRWQGTNGGYTF. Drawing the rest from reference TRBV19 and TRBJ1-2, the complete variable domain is DGGITQSPKYLFRKEGQNVTLSCEQNLNHDAMYWYRQDPGQGLRLIYYSQIVNDFQKGDIAEGYSVSREKKESFPLTVTSAQKNPTAFYLCASSIGRWQGTNGGYTFGSGTRLTVV.

The CDR3 loop is CASSYDSGRYNEQFF. The CDR3 nucleotides are TGTGCCAGCAGCTATGATAGCGGGAGGTACAATGAGCAGTTCTTC. The chain joins TRBV7-9 to TRBJ2-1; 10 bases are a match to TRBD2. The V gene end was trimmed by 4 bases and the J gene end by 4 bases; junction bases not matched to a gene: 4. The CDR3 length is 15 residues. CDR1 and CDR2 from the germline V gene are SEHNR and FQNEAQ (reference sequence).

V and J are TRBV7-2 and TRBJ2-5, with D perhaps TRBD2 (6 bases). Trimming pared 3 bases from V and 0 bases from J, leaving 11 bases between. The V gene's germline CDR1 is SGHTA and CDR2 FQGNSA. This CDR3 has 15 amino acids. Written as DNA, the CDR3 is TGTGCCAGCAGCTTGGTGACTAGTTACCAAGAGACCCAGTACTTC. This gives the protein CASSLVTSYQETQYF.

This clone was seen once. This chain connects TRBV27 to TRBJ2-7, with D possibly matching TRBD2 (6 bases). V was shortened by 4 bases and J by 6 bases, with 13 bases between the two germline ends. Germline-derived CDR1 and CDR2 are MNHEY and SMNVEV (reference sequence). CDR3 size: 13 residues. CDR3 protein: CASSWTNRGEQYF. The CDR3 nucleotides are TGTGCCAGCAGTTGGACTAACCGGGGCGAGCAGTACTTC.

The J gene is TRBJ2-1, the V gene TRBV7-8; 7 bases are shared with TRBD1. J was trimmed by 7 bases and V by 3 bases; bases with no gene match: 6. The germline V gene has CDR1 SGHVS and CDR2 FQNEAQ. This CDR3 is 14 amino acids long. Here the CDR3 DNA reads TGTGCCAGCAGCTTCGACAGGGCCGGGAATGAGCAGTTCTTC. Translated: CASSFDRAGNEQFF.

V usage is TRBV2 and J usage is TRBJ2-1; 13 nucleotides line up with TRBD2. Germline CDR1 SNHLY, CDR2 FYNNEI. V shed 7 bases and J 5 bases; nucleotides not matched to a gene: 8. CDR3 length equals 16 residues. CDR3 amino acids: CASIGTSGIRNNEQFF. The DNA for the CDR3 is TGTGCCAGCATTGGGACTAGCGGGATCCGGAACAATGAGCAGTTCTTC. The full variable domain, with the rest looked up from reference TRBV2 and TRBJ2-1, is EPEVTQTPSHQVTQMGQEVILRCVPISNHLYFYWYRQILGQKVEFLVSFYNNEISEKSEIFDDQFSVERPDGSNFTLKIRSTKLEDSAMYFCASIGTSGIRNNEQFFGPGTRLTVL.

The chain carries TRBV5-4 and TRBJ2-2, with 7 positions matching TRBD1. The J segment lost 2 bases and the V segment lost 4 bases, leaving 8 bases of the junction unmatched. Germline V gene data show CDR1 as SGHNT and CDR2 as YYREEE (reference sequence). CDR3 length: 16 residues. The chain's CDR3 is CASSEARDSNTGELFF. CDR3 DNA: TGTGCCAGCAGCGAAGCCCGGGACAGCAACACCGGGGAGCTGTTTTTT.

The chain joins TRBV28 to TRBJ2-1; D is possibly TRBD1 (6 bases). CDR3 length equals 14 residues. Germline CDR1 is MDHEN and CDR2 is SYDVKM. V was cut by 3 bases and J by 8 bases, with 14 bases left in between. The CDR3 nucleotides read TGTGCCAGCAGTTTTAAGGGGGATTATCATGAGCAGTTCTTC. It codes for CASSFKGDYHEQFF.

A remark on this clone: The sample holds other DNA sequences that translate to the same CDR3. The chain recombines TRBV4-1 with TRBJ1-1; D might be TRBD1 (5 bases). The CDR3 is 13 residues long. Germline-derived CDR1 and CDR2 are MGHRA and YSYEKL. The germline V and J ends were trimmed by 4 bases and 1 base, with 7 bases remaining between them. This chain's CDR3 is CASSLQGNTEAFF. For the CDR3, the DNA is TGCGCCAGCAGCCTTCAGGGGAACACTGAAGCTTTCTTT.

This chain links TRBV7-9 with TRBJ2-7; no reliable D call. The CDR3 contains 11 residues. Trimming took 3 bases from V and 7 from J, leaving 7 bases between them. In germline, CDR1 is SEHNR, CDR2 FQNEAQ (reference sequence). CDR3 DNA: TGTGCCAGCAGCTTCGAGGTGGAGCAGTACTTC. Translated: CASSFEVEQYF.

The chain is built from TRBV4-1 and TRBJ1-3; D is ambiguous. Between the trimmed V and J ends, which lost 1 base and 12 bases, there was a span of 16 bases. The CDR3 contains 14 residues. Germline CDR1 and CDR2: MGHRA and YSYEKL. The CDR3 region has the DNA TGCGCCAGCAGCCAAGTCGTGGCAGGCCGTCACATATATTTT. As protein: CASSQVVAGRHIYF.

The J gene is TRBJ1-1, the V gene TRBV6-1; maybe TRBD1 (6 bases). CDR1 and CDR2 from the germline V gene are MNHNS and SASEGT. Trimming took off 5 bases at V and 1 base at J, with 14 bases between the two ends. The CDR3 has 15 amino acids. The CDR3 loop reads CASSKTGPGNTEAFF. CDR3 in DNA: TGTGCCAGCAGTAAGACAGGTCCGGGGAACACTGAAGCTTTCTTT.

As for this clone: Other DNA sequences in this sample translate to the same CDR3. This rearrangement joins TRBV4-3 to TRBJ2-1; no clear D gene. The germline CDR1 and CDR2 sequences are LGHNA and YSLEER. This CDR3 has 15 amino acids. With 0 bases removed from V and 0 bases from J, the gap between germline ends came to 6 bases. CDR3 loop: CASSQDRRSYNEQFF. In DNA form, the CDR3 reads TGCGCCAGCAGCCAAGATCGGCGCTCCTACAATGAGCAGTTCTTC.

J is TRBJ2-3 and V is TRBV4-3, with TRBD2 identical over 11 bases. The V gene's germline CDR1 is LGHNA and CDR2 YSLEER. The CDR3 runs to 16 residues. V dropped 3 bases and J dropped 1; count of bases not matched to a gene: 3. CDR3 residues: CASSQSLAGGTDTQYF. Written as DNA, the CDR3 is TGCGCCAGCAGCCAGTCACTAGCGGGGGGCACAGATACGCAGTATTTT.

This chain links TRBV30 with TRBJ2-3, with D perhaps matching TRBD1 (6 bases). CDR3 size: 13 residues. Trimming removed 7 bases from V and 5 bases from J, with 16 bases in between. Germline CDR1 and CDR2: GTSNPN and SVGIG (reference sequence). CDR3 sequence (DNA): TGTGCCTATCGGGACATTGGGGGAGATACGCAGTATTTT. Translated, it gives CAYRDIGGDTQYF.

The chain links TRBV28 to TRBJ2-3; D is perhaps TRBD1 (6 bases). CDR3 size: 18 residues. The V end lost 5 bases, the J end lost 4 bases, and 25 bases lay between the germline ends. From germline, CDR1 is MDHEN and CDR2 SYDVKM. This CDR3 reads CASSPRSTGLLVADTQYF. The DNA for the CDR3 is TGTGCCAGCAGTCCCCGGTCGACAGGTCTTCTTGTGGCAGATACGCAGTATTTT.

The chain's CDR3 is CASNPSGGGEAFF. DNA of the CDR3: TGTGCCAGCAACCCGAGCGGGGGGGGTGAAGCTTTCTTT. The rearrangement uses TRBV9 and TRBJ1-1, with D tentatively TRBD1 (5 bases). This CDR3 has 13 amino acids. CDR1 and CDR2 from the germline V gene are SGDLS and YYNGEE. V lost 6 bases to trimming and J lost 7 bases, with 16 bases between them. The entire variable domain, with the rest obtained from reference TRBV9 and TRBJ1-1, is as follows: DSGVTQTPKHLITATGQRVTLRCSPRSGDLSVYWYQQSLDQGLQFLIQYYNGEERAKGNILERFSAQQFPDLHSELNLSSLELGDSALYFCASNPSGGGEAFFGQGTRLTVV.

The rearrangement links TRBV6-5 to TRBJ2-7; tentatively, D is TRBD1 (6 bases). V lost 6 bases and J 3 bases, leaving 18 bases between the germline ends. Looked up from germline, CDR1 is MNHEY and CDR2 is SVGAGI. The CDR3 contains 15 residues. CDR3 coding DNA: TGTGCCAGCAGCCCTGTCTACAGGGAAGTCTACGAGCAGTACTTC. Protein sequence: CASSPVYREVYEQYF.

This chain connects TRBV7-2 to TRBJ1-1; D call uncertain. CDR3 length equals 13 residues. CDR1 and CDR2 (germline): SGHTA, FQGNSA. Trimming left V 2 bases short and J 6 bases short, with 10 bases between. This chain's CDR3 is CASSLTLGAEAFF. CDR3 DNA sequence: TGTGCCAGCAGCTTAACGCTTGGGGCTGAAGCTTTCTTT.

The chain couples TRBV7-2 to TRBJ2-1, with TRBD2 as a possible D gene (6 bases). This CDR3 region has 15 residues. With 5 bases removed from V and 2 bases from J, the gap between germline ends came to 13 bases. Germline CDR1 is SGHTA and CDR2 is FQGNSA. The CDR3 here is CASSPGGGTYNEQFF. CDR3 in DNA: TGTGCCAGCAGCCCCGGGGGTGGTACCTACAATGAGCAGTTCTTC.

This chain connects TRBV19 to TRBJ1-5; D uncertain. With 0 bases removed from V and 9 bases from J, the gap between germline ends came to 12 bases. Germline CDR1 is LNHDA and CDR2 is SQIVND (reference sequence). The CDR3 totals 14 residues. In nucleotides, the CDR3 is TGTGCCAGTAGTATAGATTTGAGCGGGAGGCCCCAGCATTTT. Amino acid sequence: CASSIDLSGRPQHF. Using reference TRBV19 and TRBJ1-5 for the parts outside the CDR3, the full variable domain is DGGITQSPKYLFRKEGQNVTLSCEQNLNHDAMYWYRQDPGQGLRLIYYSQIVNDFQKGDIAEGYSVSREKKESFPLTVTSAQKNPTAFYLCASSIDLSGRPQHFGDGTRLSIL.

In nucleotides, the CDR3 is TGTGCCAGCAGTTATACTTCCGGGGGGCCGGATGGCTACACCTTC. Amino acid sequence: CASSYTSGGPDGYTF. The chain is built from TRBV6-5 and TRBJ1-2; D is possibly TRBD1 (6 bases). Germline assignment: CDR1 MNHEY and CDR2 SVGAGI. This CDR3 region has 15 residues. The ends were cut back, 3 bases at V and 6 bases at J, with 17 bases in the middle.